These 14 T cell receptor beta chains share one sample of origin, sequenced in a study of shared clonotypes between healthy human individuals. Assay used: immunoSEQ multiplex PCR; TCRdb lists only in-frame clones, some missing. The sample lists hundreds of thousands of clones, around 77% seen once, with about 11% in the top ten. The sequenced sample was PBMCs. The source of these receptors is a woman in her forties in good health. Some clones in this sample may be carry-over from other donors' samples.

The genes are TRBV28 and TRBJ2-6; 10 bases agree with TRBD1. There are 18 residues in the CDR3. The J segment lost 0 bases and the V segment lost 1 base, leaving 3 bases of the junction unmatched. Germline assignment: CDR1 MDHEN and CDR2 SYDVKM. As DNA, the CDR3 is TGTGCCAGCAGTTTATTGACAGGGGGCATCTCTGGGGCCAACGTCCTGACTTTC. It translates to CASSLLTGGISGANVLTF.

The rearrangement uses TRBV10-3 and TRBJ2-7; D is perhaps TRBD2 (5 bases). The V and J ends lost 6 bases and 7 bases respectively, with 10 bases between them. Germline assignment: CDR1 ENHRY and CDR2 SYGVKD. This CDR3 contains 11 residues. CDR3 DNA: TGTGCCATCAGGGCGACGGGGGAGCAGTACTTC. Its translation: CAIRATGEQYF.

This clone was seen many times. V gene TRBV15 combines with J gene TRBJ2-2; TRBD1 agrees at 7 bases. The V segment lost 3 bases and the J segment 1 base; nucleotides outside the gene matches: 5. Looked up from germline, CDR1 is LNHNV and CDR2 is YYDKDF (reference sequence). This CDR3 has 16 residues. This chain's CDR3 is CATSSRDSRNTGELFF. In DNA form, the CDR3 reads TGTGCCACCAGCAGTCGGGACAGCAGGAACACCGGGGAGCTGTTTTTT.

The chain's CDR3 is CASSLGPISPGELFF. CDR3 sequence (DNA): TGTGCCAGCAGCTTAGGTCCAATATCCCCCGGGGAGCTGTTTTTT. V and J are TRBV11-2 and TRBJ2-2; D unresolved. This CDR3 region has 15 residues. Trimming left V 1 base short and J 6 bases short, with 12 bases between. Germline loops: CDR1 SGHAT, CDR2 FQNNGV.

The chain combines TRBV6-5 with TRBJ2-7, with 8 bases fitting TRBD1. The CDR3 has 15 amino acids. From germline, CDR1 is MNHEY and CDR2 SVGAGI. With 7 bases clipped from V and 7 bases from J, the junction kept 15 bases outside the gene matches. The CDR3 DNA sequence: TGTGCCAGCACACCACGCCAGGGGGCATCTGGAGAGCAGTACTTC. It yields the protein CASTPRQGASGEQYF.

The rearrangement joins TRBV19 to TRBJ1-1, with a tentative D call TRBD1 (5 bases). The CDR3 loop spans 15 amino acids. V lost 5 bases, J lost 1 base, and 14 bases lay in between. Germline V gene sequence: CDR1 LNHDA, CDR2 SQIVND (reference sequence). Here the CDR3 DNA reads TGTGCCAGTAGTCCAGAAAGACAGAGGAACACTGAAGCTTTCTTT. It specifies CASSPERQRNTEAFF.

V is TRBV7-9 and J is TRBJ2-1; D is possibly TRBD2 (6 bases). CDR1 and CDR2 from the germline V gene are SEHNR and FQNEAQ (reference sequence). Trimming removed 0 bases at V and 0 bases at J, with 15 bases between. There are 18 residues in the CDR3. The chain's CDR3 is CASSLARDFPSSYNEQFF. CDR3 coding DNA: TGTGCCAGCAGCTTAGCCCGGGACTTCCCTAGCTCCTACAATGAGCAGTTCTTC.

The chain has TRBV7-8 and TRBJ2-5, with no clear D. The CDR3 has 14 residues. Per germline, CDR1 SGHVS and CDR2 FQNEAQ. Trimming stripped 2 bases from V and 1 base from J, with 8 bases between. As DNA, the CDR3 is TGTGCCAGCAGCTTACTAGGGCCCCAAGAGACCCAGTACTTC. Its translation is CASSLLGPQETQYF.

The V and J genes are TRBV19 and TRBJ2-4, with D perhaps TRBD1 (5 bases). This CDR3 has 12 amino acids. Germline loops: CDR1 LNHDA, CDR2 SQIVND (reference sequence). V shed 4 bases and J shed 13 bases, with 14 bases lying between them. The CDR3: CASSTDKPTQYF. Written as DNA, the CDR3 is TGTGCCAGTAGTACGGACAAGCCAACGCAGTACTTC. The variable domain in full, completed from reference TRBV19 and TRBJ2-4, reads DGGITQSPKYLFRKEGQNVTLSCEQNLNHDAMYWYRQDPGQGLRLIYYSQIVNDFQKGDIAEGYSVSREKKESFPLTVTSAQKNPTAFYLCASSTDKPTQYFGAGTRLSVL.

This chain joins TRBV6-1 and TRBJ1-5; TRBD1 matches 8 bases. V gave up 7 bases and J gave up 1 base; unmatched junction bases: 6. CDR1 is MNHNS, CDR2 SASEGT, per germline. This CDR3 contains 15 residues. The chain's CDR3 is CASKLGQVSNQPQHF. The CDR3 DNA is TGTGCCAGCAAGCTGGGACAGGTGAGCAATCAGCCCCAGCATTTT.

This clone came up a few times. The chain recombines TRBV18 with TRBJ2-3, with D perhaps matching TRBD2 (6 bases). The CDR3 is made up of 15 amino acids. Trimming removed 1 base at V and 4 bases at J, with 12 bases between. The germline CDR1 and CDR2 sequences are KGHSH and LQKENI. In nucleotides, the CDR3 is TGTGCCAGCTCACCACGCGGGGCGTACGCAGATACGCAGTATTTT. Amino acid sequence: CASSPRGAYADTQYF. Together with reference TRBV18 and TRBJ2-3, the CDR3 gives the full variable domain: NAGVMQNPRHLVRRRGQEARLRCSPMKGHSHVYWYRQLPEEGLKFMVYLQKENIIDESGMPKERFSAEFPKEGPSILRIQQVVRGDSAAYFCASSPRGAYADTQYFGPGTRLTVL.

This sequence joins TRBV11-1 and TRBJ1-4; 12 bases map to TRBD1. In germline, CDR1 is SGHAT, CDR2 FQDESV (reference sequence). J gave up 4 bases and V 5 bases, and 11 bases lay outside the gene matches. The CDR3 sequence is 18 residues long. The CDR3 spells CASSQGTGGLRNNEKLFF. CDR3 DNA: TGTGCCAGCAGCCAGGGGACAGGGGGCCTCCGGAATAATGAAAAACTGTTTTTT.

This clone has only a few counts. V and J are TRBV5-4 and TRBJ2-5, with D hard to call. From germline, CDR1 is SGHNT and CDR2 YYREEE (reference sequence). This CDR3 has 15 residues. The germline V and J ends were trimmed by 0 bases and 2 bases, with 11 bases remaining between them. The CDR3 nucleotides read TGTGCCAGCAGCTTGGTAGGGAACGCACAAGAGACCCAGTACTTC. It is translated as CASSLVGNAQETQYF. Complete variable domain (other parts from reference TRBV5-4 and TRBJ2-5): ETGVTQSPTHLIKTRGQQVTLRCSSQSGHNTVSWYQQALGQGPQFIFQYYREEENGRGNFPPRFSGLQFPNYSSELNVNALELDDSALYLCASSLVGNAQETQYFGPGTRLLVL.

This clone was observed a handful of times. The rearrangement links TRBV7-9 to TRBJ2-7; 7 positions match TRBD1. Germline V gene lookup returns CDR1 SEHNR and CDR2 FQNEAQ (reference sequence). This CDR3 has 14 amino acids. The junction had 7 bases not matched to a gene; V was cut back by 5 bases and J by 3 bases. DNA of the CDR3: TGTGCCAGCAGCCCCCGGGGACAGAACTACGAGCAGTACTTC. Protein sequence: CASSPRGQNYEQYF.